This T cell receptor (beta chain) is drawn from a study of shared clonotypes between healthy human individuals. Germline CDR1 SEHNR, CDR2 FQNEAQ (reference sequence). The CDR3 loop spans 15 amino acids. J was trimmed by 1 base and V by 5 bases; bases with no gene match: 7. Naive CD8 cells were CD45RO-negative, positively selected for CCR7, excluding terminally differentiated effector memory CD45RA+ cells. As regards this clone: Its antigen is unidentified.

Study observations and caveats: Estimated richness was generally greater in naive than memory subsets. In this cohort, only blood was sampled, and tissue repertoires likely differ. Clonotype sharing among donors was thought likely to change with sequencing depth.

The run depth of the assay was deep. This table comes from immunoSEQ multiplex PCR, and its TCRdb copy is limited to in-frame clones, with some not included. Among some 2 million clones listed, about 94% were seen once. Sequencing was carried out using naive CD8+ T cells sorted from blood. The chain recombines TRBV7-9 with TRBJ1-2; 7 bases fit TRBD1. This sequence originates from a man younger than 30 in good health. CDR3 amino acids: CASSQRTGVNYGYTF. CDR3 nucleotides: TGTGCCAGCAGCCAACGGACAGGAGTTAACTATGGCTACACCTTC.